These 13 T cell receptor beta chains were all obtained from the same sample, sequenced in a study of technical replicates of blood from several donors. Generated by immunoSEQ multiplex PCR, the TCRdb table keeps only in-frame clones and is missing some. The data show some 80,000 clones, about 92% seen once. The sequenced sample consisted of T cells isolated from PBMCs. The receptors were gathered from a human donor in good health.

V and J are TRBV6-5 and TRBJ2-5; D may be TRBD2 (6 bases). This CDR3 has 14 amino acids. Trimming removed 2 bases from V and 5 bases from J, with 12 bases in between. The germline V gene has CDR1 MNHEY and CDR2 SVGAGI. The CDR3 sequence: CASSYTREAETQYF. DNA for the CDR3: TGTGCCAGCAGTTACACCAGGGAGGCGGAGACCCAGTACTTC.

V and J are TRBV27 and TRBJ1-1, with unresolved D. Germline lookup yields CDR1 MNHEY and CDR2 SMNVEV (reference sequence). Trimming stripped 3 bases from V and 2 bases from J, with 7 bases between. The CDR3 is made up of 13 amino acids. CDR3 residues: CASSFAINTEAFF. CDR3 DNA sequence: TGTGCCAGCAGTTTCGCTATAAACACTGAAGCTTTCTTT.

V gene TRBV29-1 combines with J gene TRBJ1-3; 8 bases map to TRBD1. Germline lookup yields CDR1 SQVTM and CDR2 ANQGSEA. This CDR3 is 13 amino acids long. The V segment lost 5 bases and the J segment 3 bases; nucleotides outside the gene matches: 3. The CDR3 DNA is TGCAGCGTTCTGACAGGGGTTGGAAACACCATATATTTT. As protein: CSVLTGVGNTIYF. Full variable domain (rest looked up from reference TRBV29-1 and TRBJ1-3): SAVISQKPSRDICQRGTSLTIQCQVDSQVTMMFWYRQQPGQSLTLIATANQGSEATYESGFVIDKFPISRPNLTFSTLTVSNMSPEDSSIYLCSVLTGVGNTIYFGEGSWLTVV.

The V gene is TRBV2, the J gene TRBJ1-6, with a tentative D call TRBD1 (6 bases). The CDR3 is 13 amino acids. Germline values: CDR1 SNHLY, CDR2 FYNNEI. V was cut by 7 bases and J by 3 bases, with 7 bases left in between. Here the CDR3 reads CASTTGYNSPLHF. The CDR3 bases are TGTGCCAGCACGACAGGCTATAATTCACCCCTCCACTTT.

The chain uses TRBV19 and TRBJ1-3; D is perhaps TRBD1 (5 bases). In germline, CDR1 is LNHDA, CDR2 SQIVND (reference sequence). V was clipped by 5 bases and J by 0 bases, with 11 bases between them. This CDR3 has 15 residues. DNA of the CDR3: TGTGCCAGTAGTCCAGGGCGCTTCTCTGGAAACACCATATATTTT. Its protein product is CASSPGRFSGNTIYF. The full variable domain, rest sourced from reference TRBV19 and TRBJ1-3, is DGGITQSPKYLFRKEGQNVTLSCEQNLNHDAMYWYRQDPGQGLRLIYYSQIVNDFQKGDIAEGYSVSREKKESFPLTVTSAQKNPTAFYLCASSPGRFSGNTIYFGEGSWLTVV.

This clone showed up just once. The V and J genes are TRBV14 and TRBJ1-1; D remains unclear. Deletions cut 5 bases from V and 0 bases from J, with 7 bases between. CDR3 size: 13 residues. Germline-derived CDR1 and CDR2 are SGHDN and FVKESK. The CDR3 sequence is CASSLTMNTEAFF. The CDR3, as DNA: TGTGCCAGCAGCTTGACAATGAACACTGAAGCTTTCTTT.

The chain links TRBV6-1 to TRBJ1-1; no clear D. V dropped 8 bases and J dropped 6 bases, with 19 bases sitting between them. This CDR3 contains 14 residues. CDR1 is MNHNS and CDR2 is SASEGT in the germline V gene. The CDR3 region is CASRESVRKAEAFF. The CDR3 region has the DNA TGTGCCAGCCGCGAGAGTGTGAGGAAGGCTGAAGCTTTCTTT.

This clone occurred a few times. The chain links TRBV5-1 to TRBJ2-1; 8 bases are shared with TRBD1. J gave up 4 bases and V 0 bases, and 0 bases lay outside the gene matches. Germline V lookup: CDR1 SGHRS, CDR2 YFSETQ. The CDR3 loop spans 14 amino acids. CDR3 protein: CASSLGQGYNEQFF. The CDR3 nucleotides read TGCGCCAGCAGCTTGGGACAGGGGTACAATGAGCAGTTCTTC.

This chain joins TRBV16 and TRBJ1-1; no clear D gene. V was pared by 3 bases and J by 5 bases, with 10 bases between. CDR1 is KGHSY, CDR2 FQNENV, per germline. The length of the CDR3 is 13 residues. CDR3 bases: TGTGCCAGCAGCCAGGGGAGAGGGACTGAAGCTTTCTTT. This encodes CASSQGRGTEAFF.

This clone was detected only once. This sequence joins TRBV5-5 and TRBJ2-7, with TRBD1 as a possible D gene (5 bases). Trimming stripped 2 bases from V and 3 bases from J, with 12 bases between. Germline-derived CDR1 and CDR2 are SGHKS and YYEKEE (reference sequence). This CDR3 has 14 amino acids. DNA for the CDR3: TGTGCCAGCAGCTTATATGACAGCGTCTACGAGCAGTACTTC. Protein: CASSLYDSVYEQYF.

This chain connects TRBV30 to TRBJ2-2, with D perhaps TRBD2 (5 bases). CDR1 GTSNPN and CDR2 SVGIG come from the germline V gene (reference sequence). There are 15 residues in the CDR3. V lost 2 bases, J lost 0 bases, and 10 bases lay in between. The CDR3 DNA sequence: TGTGCCTGGAGTCTTCCCGGGACGAACACCGGGGAGCTGTTTTTT. Translation gives CAWSLPGTNTGELFF.

The chain is built from TRBV7-9 and TRBJ1-5; D ambiguous. Germline lookup yields CDR1 SEHNR and CDR2 FQNEAQ (reference sequence). This CDR3 spans 14 amino acids. Between the trimmed V and J ends, which lost 6 bases and 5 bases, there was a span of 14 bases. The CDR3 is CASSSPGEYQPQHF. CDR3 DNA: TGTGCCAGCAGTTCCCCGGGAGAGTATCAGCCCCAGCATTTT.

V gene TRBV10-1 combines with J gene TRBJ1-2; D gene ambiguous. Germline V gives CDR1 WNHNN, CDR2 SYGVQD (reference sequence). The CDR3 covers 13 residues. V was pared by 5 bases and J by 3 bases, with 10 bases between. The CDR3 spells CASSRERDYGYTF. The CDR3 nucleotides are TGCGCCAGCAGTCGGGAGAGAGACTATGGCTACACCTTC.